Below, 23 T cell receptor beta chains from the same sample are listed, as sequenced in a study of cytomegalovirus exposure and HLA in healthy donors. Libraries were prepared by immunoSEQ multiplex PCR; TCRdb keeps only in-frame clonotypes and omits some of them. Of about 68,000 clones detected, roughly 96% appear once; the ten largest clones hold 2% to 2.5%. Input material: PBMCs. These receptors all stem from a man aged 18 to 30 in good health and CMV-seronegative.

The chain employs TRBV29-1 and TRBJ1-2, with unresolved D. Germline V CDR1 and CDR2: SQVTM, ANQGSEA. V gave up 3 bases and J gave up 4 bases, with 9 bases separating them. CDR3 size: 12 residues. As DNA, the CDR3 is TGCAGCGTTGACCCCACGGTCTATGGCTACACCTTC. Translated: CSVDPTVYGYTF.

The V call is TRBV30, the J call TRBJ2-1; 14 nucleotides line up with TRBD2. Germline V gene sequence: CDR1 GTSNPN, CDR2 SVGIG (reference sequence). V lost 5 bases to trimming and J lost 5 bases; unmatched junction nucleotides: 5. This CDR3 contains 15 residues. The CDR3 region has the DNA TGTGCCTGGGAGAGGACTAGCGGGAGGAACAATGAGCAGTTCTTC. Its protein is CAWERTSGRNNEQFF. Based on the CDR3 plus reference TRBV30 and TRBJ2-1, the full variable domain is SQTIHQWPATLVQPVGSPLSLECTVEGTSNPNLYWYRQAAGRGLQLLFYSVGIGQISSEVPQNLSASRPQDRQFILSSKKLLLSDSGFYLCAWERTSGRNNEQFFGPGTRLTVL.

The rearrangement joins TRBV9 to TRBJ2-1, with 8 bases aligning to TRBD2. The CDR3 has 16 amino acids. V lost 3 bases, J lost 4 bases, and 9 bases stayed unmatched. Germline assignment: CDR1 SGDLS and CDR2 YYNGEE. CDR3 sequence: CASSDISGKGYNEQFF. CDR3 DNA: TGTGCCAGCAGCGATATTAGCGGGAAAGGGTACAATGAGCAGTTCTTC.

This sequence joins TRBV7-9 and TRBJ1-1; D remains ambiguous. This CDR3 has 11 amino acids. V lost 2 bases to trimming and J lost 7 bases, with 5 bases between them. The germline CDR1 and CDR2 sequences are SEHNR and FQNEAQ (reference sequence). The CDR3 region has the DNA TGTGCCAGCAGCTTAAAATATGAAGCTTTCTTT. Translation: CASSLKYEAFF.

The CDR3 region is CASSLGGARLFF. CDR3 in DNA: TGTGCCAGCAGTTTAGGCGGAGCGCGACTGTTTTTT. The genes are TRBV28 and TRBJ1-4; D unclear. CDR1 MDHEN and CDR2 SYDVKM come from the germline V gene. Trimming cost V 2 bases and J 13 bases, with 11 bases left between them. The CDR3 is made up of 12 amino acids.

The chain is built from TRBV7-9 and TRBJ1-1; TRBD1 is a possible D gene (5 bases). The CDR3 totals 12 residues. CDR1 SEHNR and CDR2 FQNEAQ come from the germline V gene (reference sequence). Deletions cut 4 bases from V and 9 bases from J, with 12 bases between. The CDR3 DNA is TGTGCCAGCAGCTCCTCTCGACAGCAAGCTTTCTTT. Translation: CASSSSRQQAFF. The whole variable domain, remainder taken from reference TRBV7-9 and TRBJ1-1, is DTGVSQNPRHKITKRGQNVTFRCDPISEHNRLYWYRQTLGQGPEFLTYFQNEAQLEKSRLLSDRFSAERPKGSFSTLEIQRTEQGDSAMYLCASSSSRQQAFFGQGTRLTVV.

CDR3 DNA sequence: TGTGCCAGTAGTATAGGGCTAGCGGGAGAAGAGACCCAGTACTTC. Its translation is CASSIGLAGEETQYF. J is TRBJ2-5 and V is TRBV19; 10 nucleotides match TRBD2. The CDR3 covers 15 residues. Germline CDR1 LNHDA, CDR2 SQIVND (reference sequence). V lost 1 base and J lost 3; bases outside the gene matches: 2.

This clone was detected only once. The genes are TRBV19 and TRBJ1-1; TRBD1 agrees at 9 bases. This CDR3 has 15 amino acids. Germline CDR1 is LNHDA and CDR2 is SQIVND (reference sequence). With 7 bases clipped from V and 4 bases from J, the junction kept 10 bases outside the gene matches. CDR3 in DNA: TGTGCCAGTACCCGGACAGGGGAGGTTGGCACTGAAGCTTTCTTT. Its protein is CASTRTGEVGTEAFF. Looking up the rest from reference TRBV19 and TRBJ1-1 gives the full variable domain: DGGITQSPKYLFRKEGQNVTLSCEQNLNHDAMYWYRQDPGQGLRLIYYSQIVNDFQKGDIAEGYSVSREKKESFPLTVTSAQKNPTAFYLCASTRTGEVGTEAFFGQGTRLTVV.

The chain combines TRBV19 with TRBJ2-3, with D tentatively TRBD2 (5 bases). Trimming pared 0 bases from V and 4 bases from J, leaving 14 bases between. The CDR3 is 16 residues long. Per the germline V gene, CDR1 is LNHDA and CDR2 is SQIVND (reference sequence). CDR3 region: CASSIDLASGADTQYF. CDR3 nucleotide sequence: TGTGCCAGTAGTATAGATCTAGCATCCGGGGCAGATACGCAGTATTTT.

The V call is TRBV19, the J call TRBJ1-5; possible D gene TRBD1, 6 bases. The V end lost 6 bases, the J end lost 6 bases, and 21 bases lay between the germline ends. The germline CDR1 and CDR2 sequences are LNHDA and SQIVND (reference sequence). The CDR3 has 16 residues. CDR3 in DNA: TGTGCCAGTAGCTCTCCTAGGCAGGGGTTCGGTCAGCCCCAGCATTTT. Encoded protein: CASSSPRQGFGQPQHF.

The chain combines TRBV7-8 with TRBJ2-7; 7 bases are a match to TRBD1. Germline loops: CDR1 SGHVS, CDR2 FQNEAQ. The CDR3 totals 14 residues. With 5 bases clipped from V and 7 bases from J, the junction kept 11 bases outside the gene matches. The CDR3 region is CASSPVTGSYEQYF. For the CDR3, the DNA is TGTGCCAGCAGCCCCGTGACAGGGTCGTATGAGCAGTACTTC.

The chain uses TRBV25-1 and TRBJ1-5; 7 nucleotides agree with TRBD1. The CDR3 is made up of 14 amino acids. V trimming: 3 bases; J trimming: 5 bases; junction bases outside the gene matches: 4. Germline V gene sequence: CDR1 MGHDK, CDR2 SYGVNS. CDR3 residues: CASSETGSYQPQHF. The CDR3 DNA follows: TGTGCCAGCAGTGAGACAGGGAGTTATCAGCCCCAGCATTTT.

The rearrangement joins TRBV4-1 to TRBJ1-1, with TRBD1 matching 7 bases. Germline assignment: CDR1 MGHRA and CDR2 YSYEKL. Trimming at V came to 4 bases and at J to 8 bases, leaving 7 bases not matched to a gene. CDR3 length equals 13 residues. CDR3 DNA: TGCGCCAGCAGCCCCCAGGGGGGCGCGGAAGCTTTCTTT. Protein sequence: CASSPQGGAEAFF.

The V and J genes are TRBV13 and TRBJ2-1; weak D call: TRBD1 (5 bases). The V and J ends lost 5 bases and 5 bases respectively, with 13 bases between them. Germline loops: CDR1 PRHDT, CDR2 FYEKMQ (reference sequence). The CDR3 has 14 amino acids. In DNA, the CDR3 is TGTGCCAGCAGCGTGCCCGACAGAAACAATGAGCAGTTCTTC. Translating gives CASSVPDRNNEQFF.

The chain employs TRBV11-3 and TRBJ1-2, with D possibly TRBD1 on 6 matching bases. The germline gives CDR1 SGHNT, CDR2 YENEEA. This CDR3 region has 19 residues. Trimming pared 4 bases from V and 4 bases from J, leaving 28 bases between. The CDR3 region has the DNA TGTGCCAGCAGCTCCCCCGACGGGTGGGGCAGCCAGGGGCTCTATGGCTACACCTTC. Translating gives CASSSPDGWGSQGLYGYTF.

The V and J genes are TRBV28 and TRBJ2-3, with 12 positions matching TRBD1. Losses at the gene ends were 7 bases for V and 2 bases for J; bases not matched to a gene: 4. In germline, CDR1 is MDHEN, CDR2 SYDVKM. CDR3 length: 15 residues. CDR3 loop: CASTPGQGATDTQYF. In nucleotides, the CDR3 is TGTGCCAGCACCCCGGGACAGGGGGCCACAGATACGCAGTATTTT.

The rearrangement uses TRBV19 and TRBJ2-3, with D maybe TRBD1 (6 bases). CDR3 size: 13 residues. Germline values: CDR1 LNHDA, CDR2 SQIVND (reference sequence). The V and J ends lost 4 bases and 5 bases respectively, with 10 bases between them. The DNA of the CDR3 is TGTGCCAGTAGTACAGGGGAAGGAGATACGCAGTATTTT. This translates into CASSTGEGDTQYF.

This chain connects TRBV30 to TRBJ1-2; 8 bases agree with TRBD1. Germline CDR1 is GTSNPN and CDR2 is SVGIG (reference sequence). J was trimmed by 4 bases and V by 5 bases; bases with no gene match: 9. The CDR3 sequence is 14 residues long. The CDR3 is CAWDRGQTPYGYTF. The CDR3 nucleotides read TGTGCCTGGGACAGGGGACAAACTCCCTATGGCTACACCTTC.

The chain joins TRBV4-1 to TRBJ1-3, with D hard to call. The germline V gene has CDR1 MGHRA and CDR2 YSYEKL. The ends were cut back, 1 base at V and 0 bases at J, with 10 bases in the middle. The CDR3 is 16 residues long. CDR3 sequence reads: CASSQGQALSGNTIYF. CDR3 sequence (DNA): TGCGCCAGCAGCCAAGGGCAGGCCCTCTCTGGAAACACCATATATTTT.

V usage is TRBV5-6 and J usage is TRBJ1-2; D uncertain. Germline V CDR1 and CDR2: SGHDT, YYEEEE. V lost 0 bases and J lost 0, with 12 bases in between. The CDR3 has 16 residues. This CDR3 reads CASSLALNQANYGYTF. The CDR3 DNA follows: TGTGCCAGCAGCTTGGCCTTAAATCAGGCTAACTATGGCTACACCTTC.

This CDR3 reads CASSPQMTGRNTIYF. As DNA, the CDR3 is TGTGCCAGCTCACCACAAATGACAGGGAGAAACACCATATATTTT. J is TRBJ1-3 and V is TRBV18; TRBD1 matches 7 bases. Trimming cost V 1 base and J 5 bases; bases outside gene matches: 5. This CDR3 contains 15 residues. The germline CDR1 and CDR2 sequences are KGHSH and LQKENI.

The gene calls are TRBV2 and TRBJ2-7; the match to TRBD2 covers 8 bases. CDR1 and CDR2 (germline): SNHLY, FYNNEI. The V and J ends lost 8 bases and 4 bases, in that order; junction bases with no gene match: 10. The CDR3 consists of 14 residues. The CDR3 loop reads CASAAGLGVYEQYF. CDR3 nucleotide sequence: TGTGCCAGCGCCGCGGGACTAGGGGTGTACGAGCAGTACTTC. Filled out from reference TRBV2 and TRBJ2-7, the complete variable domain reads EPEVTQTPSHQVTQMGQEVILRCVPISNHLYFYWYRQILGQKVEFLVSFYNNEISEKSEIFDDQFSVERPDGSNFTLKIRSTKLEDSAMYFCASAAGLGVYEQYFGPGTRLTVT.

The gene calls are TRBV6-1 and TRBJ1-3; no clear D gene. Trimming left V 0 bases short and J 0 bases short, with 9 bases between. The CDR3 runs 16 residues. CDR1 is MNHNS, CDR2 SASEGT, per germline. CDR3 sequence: CASSEAQPSSGNTIYF. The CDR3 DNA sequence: TGTGCCAGCAGTGAAGCACAGCCCAGCTCTGGAAACACCATATATTTT.